Below, 32 T cell receptor beta chains from the same sample are listed, as sequenced in a study of OX40 agonist ivuxolimab in advanced cancers. Generated by immunoSEQ multiplex PCR, the TCRdb table keeps only in-frame clones and is missing some. This sample carries some 7,100 clones, 80% to 90% of them seen once, and the ten largest clones take less than 2%. The sample in question was CD4+ or CD8+ T cells sorted from blood, obtained in a trial of the OX40 agonist ivuxolimab. The source of these receptors is an adult with an advanced solid tumor such as melanoma, head and neck, liver or kidney cancer.

Turning to this clone: The sample carries other DNA sequences with the same CDR3. The chain links TRBV27 to TRBJ1-6; D gene ambiguous. Trimming pared 6 bases from V and 1 base from J, leaving 4 bases between. The CDR3 has 13 residues. The germline V gene encodes CDR1 MNHEY and CDR2 SMNVEV (reference sequence). CDR3 sequence reads: CASRESYNSPLHF. Here the CDR3 DNA reads TGTGCCAGCAGGGAGTCCTATAATTCACCCCTCCACTTT.

V is TRBV28 and J is TRBJ1-5; no firm D call. The CDR3 contains 13 residues. The germline V and J ends were trimmed by 5 bases and 5 bases, with 10 bases remaining between them. Germline V gene sequence: CDR1 MDHEN, CDR2 SYDVKM. The CDR3 DNA reads TGTGCCAGCAGTATAGGGTCCTATCAGCCCCAGCATTTT. As protein: CASSIGSYQPQHF.

V is TRBV6-5 and J is TRBJ2-5, with 13 nucleotides matching TRBD2. Germline V gene data show CDR1 as MNHEY and CDR2 as SVGAGI. The CDR3 is 15 amino acids. Trimming removed 6 bases from V and 5 bases from J; junction bases left unmatched: 6. CDR3 bases: TGTGCCAGCAGGAACGGACTAGCGGGGGTGGAGACCCAGTACTTC. The encoded protein is CASRNGLAGVETQYF.

This clone showed up just once. The V gene is TRBV5-3, the J gene TRBJ2-3, with no clear D. TRBV5-3 is an ORF for which the function is uncertain. The CDR3 runs 16 residues. Trimming took off 5 bases at V and 4 bases at J, with 20 bases between the two ends. CDR3 loop: CARRDAEQAEPDTQYF. DNA of the CDR3: TGTGCCAGAAGGGACGCGGAGCAGGCAGAACCAGATACGCAGTATTTT.

J is TRBJ2-7 and V is TRBV6-5, with D hard to call. Trimming cost V 5 bases and J 4 bases, with 9 bases left between them. Germline CDR1 is MNHEY and CDR2 is SVGAGI. This CDR3 is built from 12 residues. The CDR3 loop reads CASSPQNYEQYF. CDR3 bases: TGTGCCAGCAGTCCCCAGAATTACGAGCAGTACTTC.

This clone was picked up a small number of times. The chain recombines TRBV7-6 with TRBJ2-1; no definite D call. The CDR3 totals 15 residues. V was cut by 1 base and J by 8 bases, with 15 bases left in between. Germline-derived CDR1 and CDR2 are SGHVS and FNYEAQ. The CDR3 sequence: CASSLVGLSSDEQFF. CDR3 DNA sequence: TGTGCCAGCAGCTTAGTAGGTCTCTCATCGGATGAGCAGTTCTTC.

The rearrangement links TRBV4-2 to TRBJ2-2; D might be TRBD1 or TRBD2, each matching 5 bases. V was trimmed by 4 bases and J by 0 bases, leaving 18 bases between them. The CDR3 loop spans 18 amino acids. The germline V gene has CDR1 LGHNA and CDR2 YNFKEQ. CDR3 DNA: TGTGCCAGCAGCCTTAACCCCCAGGGACCCGCGAACACCGGGGAGCTGTTTTTT. It translates to CASSLNPQGPANTGELFF.

This clone turned up a few times. The rearrangement uses TRBV19 and TRBJ2-7; 9 bases map to TRBD2. With 3 bases clipped from V and 7 bases from J, the junction kept 10 bases outside the gene matches. Germline-derived CDR1 and CDR2 are LNHDA and SQIVND (reference sequence). This CDR3 contains 15 residues. The CDR3 region has the DNA TGTGCCAGTAGTATTCAGGGCGGGAGGGCCGCTGAGCAGTACTTC. This encodes CASSIQGGRAAEQYF.

The chain couples TRBV7-3 to TRBJ1-5, with D uncertain. The CDR3 runs to 13 residues. The ends were cut back, 5 bases at V and 6 bases at J, with 11 bases in the middle. Germline values: CDR1 SGHTA, CDR2 FQGTGA. CDR3 sequence reads: CASSAGWGQPQHF. CDR3 DNA sequence: TGTGCCAGCAGCGCCGGGTGGGGTCAGCCCCAGCATTTT.

CDR3 sequence: CASSPGTYNSPLHF. CDR3 coding DNA: TGTGCCAGCTCACCTGGAACCTATAATTCACCCCTCCACTTT. The chain combines TRBV18 with TRBJ1-6, with no clear D. Trimming cost V 3 bases and J 2 bases, with 5 bases left between them. CDR3 length: 14 amino acids. CDR1 is KGHSH and CDR2 is LQKENI in the germline V gene.

This chain connects TRBV28 to TRBJ2-1; 9 bases map to TRBD1. The CDR3 is 17 residues long. Losses at the gene ends were 6 bases for V and 3 bases for J; bases not matched to a gene: 12. Germline assignment: CDR1 MDHEN and CDR2 SYDVKM. The CDR3, as DNA: TGTGCCAGCAGCCCGGGGACAGGGCGGGGCATCTACAATGAGCAGTTCTTC. The encoded protein is CASSPGTGRGIYNEQFF.

This rearrangement joins TRBV11-3 to TRBJ1-6; the D is unclear. V was trimmed by 4 bases and J by 4 bases, leaving 11 bases between them. Per the germline V gene, CDR1 is SGHNT and CDR2 is YENEEA. The CDR3 has 15 amino acids. CDR3 nucleotide sequence: TGTGCCAGCAGCTCGACCTTGGGTTATAATTCACCCCTCCACTTT. Translation gives CASSSTLGYNSPLHF. Based on the CDR3 plus reference TRBV11-3 and TRBJ1-6, the full variable domain is EAGVVQSPRYKIIEKKQPVAFWCNPISGHNTLYWYLQNLGQGPELLIRYENEEAVDDSQLPKDRFSAERLKGVDSTLKIQPAELGDSAVYLCASSSTLGYNSPLHFGNGTRLTVT.

The V call is TRBV18, the J call TRBJ2-5; 12 positions agree with TRBD1. Per the germline V gene, CDR1 is KGHSH and CDR2 is LQKENI. The ends lost 2 bases at V and 6 bases at J; junction bases unmatched: 7. The CDR3 has 16 amino acids. CDR3 sequence: CASSPGTGGSGKTQYF. In DNA, the CDR3 is TGTGCCAGCTCACCAGGGACAGGGGGCAGTGGGAAGACCCAGTACTTC. The whole variable domain, remainder taken from reference TRBV18 and TRBJ2-5, is NAGVMQNPRHLVRRRGQEARLRCSPMKGHSHVYWYRQLPEEGLKFMVYLQKENIIDESGMPKERFSAEFPKEGPSILRIQQVVRGDSAAYFCASSPGTGGSGKTQYFGPGTRLLVL.

Written as DNA, the CDR3 is TGTGCCAGCAGCCAAGGGGGGAGACTAGCGGGAGTGGATACGCAGTATTTT. It yields the protein CASSQGGRLAGVDTQYF. The rearrangement uses TRBV14 and TRBJ2-3, with 12 bases that match TRBD2. There are 17 residues in the CDR3. CDR1 is SGHDN, CDR2 FVKESK, per germline. With 1 base clipped from V and 6 bases from J, the junction kept 8 bases outside the gene matches. Supplemented by reference TRBV14 and TRBJ2-3, the full variable domain reads EAGVTQFPSHSVIEKGQTVTLRCDPISGHDNLYWYRRVMGKEIKFLLHFVKESKQDESGMPNNRFLAERTGGTYSTLKVQPAELEDSGVYFCASSQGGRLAGVDTQYFGPGTRLTVL.

The chain links TRBV7-9 to TRBJ2-5; D perhaps matches TRBD1 (6 bases). With 1 base removed from V and 1 base from J, the gap between germline ends came to 13 bases. The germline CDR1 and CDR2 sequences are SEHNR and FQNEAQ (reference sequence). CDR3 length: 16 residues. DNA of the CDR3: TGTGCCAGCAGCTTAGGAGACAGGAGGATCCAAGAGACCCAGTACTTC. Translated, it gives CASSLGDRRIQETQYF.

The rearrangement joins TRBV29-1 to TRBJ2-7; 9 bases fit TRBD1. In germline, CDR1 is SQVTM, CDR2 ANQGSEA. Unmatched junction bases numbered 9, after V lost 3 bases and J lost 9 bases. The CDR3 runs to 13 residues. The CDR3 DNA reads as TGCAGCGTTGACGACCAGGGACAGGGAGCGCAGTACTTC. It is translated as CSVDDQGQGAQYF.

V and J are TRBV6-5 and TRBJ2-7, with D possibly matching TRBD1 (5 bases). With 6 bases removed from V and 3 bases from J, the gap between germline ends came to 18 bases. Germline V CDR1 and CDR2: MNHEY, SVGAGI. This CDR3 comprises 15 residues. CDR3: CASSPTLPQGYEQYF. In nucleotides, the CDR3 is TGTGCCAGCAGCCCCACTCTTCCGCAGGGCTACGAGCAGTACTTC.

This chain links TRBV6-1 with TRBJ2-1; TRBD2 agrees at 7 bases. Germline CDR1 and CDR2: MNHNS and SASEGT. The CDR3 sequence is 14 residues long. Trimming cost V 7 bases and J 6 bases; bases outside gene matches: 9. The CDR3 region is CASTTAGYSNEQFF. CDR3 bases: TGTGCCAGCACGACAGCGGGGTATAGCAATGAGCAGTTCTTC.

The chain uses TRBV9 and TRBJ2-7, with 8 bases matching TRBD1. The CDR3 has 12 amino acids. Germline CDR1 and CDR2: SGDLS and YYNGEE. J gave up 6 bases and V 4 bases, and 3 bases lay outside the gene matches. The CDR3 spells CASSPTGVEQYF. The CDR3 DNA is TGTGCCAGCAGCCCGACAGGGGTCGAGCAGTACTTC.

CDR3 sequence (DNA): TGTGCCAGCATGGACAGGTATAATGAAAAACTGTTTTTT. This codes for CASMDRYNEKLFF. This chain joins TRBV2 and TRBJ1-4, with TRBD1 matching over 7 bases. This CDR3 is 13 amino acids long. The V and J ends lost 7 bases and 4 bases, in that order; junction bases with no gene match: 3. In germline, CDR1 is SNHLY, CDR2 FYNNEI.

This rearrangement joins TRBV29-1 to TRBJ1-5, with 7 bases that match TRBD1. The germline V gene has CDR1 SQVTM and CDR2 ANQGSEA. The junction had 17 bases not matched to a gene; V was cut back by 5 bases and J by 4 bases. The CDR3 totals 17 residues. This CDR3 reads CSVLIPVPGQINQPQHF. CDR3 DNA sequence: TGCAGCGTTCTAATCCCGGTTCCGGGACAGATTAATCAGCCCCAGCATTTT. The complete variable domain, with remaining parts taken from reference TRBV29-1 and TRBJ1-5, reads SAVISQKPSRDICQRGTSLTIQCQVDSQVTMMFWYRQQPGQSLTLIATANQGSEATYESGFVIDKFPISRPNLTFSTLTVSNMSPEDSSIYLCSVLIPVPGQINQPQHFGDGTRLSIL.

This clone is a singleton in its sample. The CDR3 is CASSPQAGGLLEQYF. The CDR3 nucleotides read TGTGCCAGCAGTCCCCAAGCGGGGGGGCTCCTGGAGCAGTACTTC. V usage is TRBV27 and J usage is TRBJ2-7; 10 nucleotides match TRBD2. Per germline, CDR1 MNHEY and CDR2 SMNVEV (reference sequence). V shed 5 bases and J 7 bases; nucleotides not matched to a gene: 11. The CDR3 totals 15 residues.

J is TRBJ1-4 and V is TRBV6-1; 11 bases are a match to TRBD1. The CDR3 loop spans 13 amino acids. The V gene end was trimmed by 7 bases and the J gene end by 7 bases; junction bases not matched to a gene: 2. Germline V lookup: CDR1 MNHNS, CDR2 SASEGT. The CDR3 sequence: CASTGTGGEKLFF. Here the CDR3 DNA reads TGTGCCAGCACCGGGACAGGGGGTGAAAAACTGTTTTTT.

This chain links TRBV28 with TRBJ2-1; D remains ambiguous. Trimming left V 6 bases short and J 4 bases short, with 25 bases between. CDR1 and CDR2 from the germline V gene are MDHEN and SYDVKM. This CDR3 spans 18 amino acids. The CDR3 region is CASSSIWGGQADYNEQFF. The CDR3 DNA is TGTGCCAGCAGCTCTATTTGGGGTGGGCAGGCGGATTACAATGAGCAGTTCTTC.

The chain couples TRBV18 to TRBJ2-1; TRBD1 matches 7 bases. Germline V gene sequence: CDR1 KGHSH, CDR2 LQKENI. The CDR3 covers 18 residues. J was trimmed by 2 bases and V by 2 bases; bases with no gene match: 12. CDR3 residues: CASSPSGAGTVAYNEQFF. The CDR3 DNA sequence: TGTGCCAGCTCACCATCGGGCGCCGGGACAGTTGCCTACAATGAGCAGTTCTTC.

The genes are TRBV7-6 and TRBJ2-6; 8 nucleotides line up with TRBD1. With V trimmed by 4 bases and J by 2 bases, 1 base remained unmatched. CDR3 length: 15 amino acids. Germline values: CDR1 SGHVS, CDR2 FNYEAQ. This chain's CDR3 is CASSSDRAGANVLTF. Written as DNA, the CDR3 is TGTGCCAGCAGCTCGGACAGGGCTGGGGCCAACGTCCTGACTTTC.

By share, this clone ranks as medium-sized. The V and J genes are TRBV5-4 and TRBJ1-4; no clear D gene. In germline, CDR1 is SGHNT, CDR2 YYREEE (reference sequence). The ends were cut back, 4 bases at V and 8 bases at J, with 12 bases in the middle. The CDR3 loop spans 13 amino acids. This chain's CDR3 is CASSGPREEKLFF. CDR3 in DNA: TGTGCCAGCAGCGGTCCTCGCGAGGAAAAACTGTTTTTT.

The chain joins TRBV6-1 to TRBJ1-1; possibly TRBD1 for D (6 bases). There are 13 residues in the CDR3. CDR1 is MNHNS, CDR2 SASEGT, per germline. V was clipped by 6 bases and J by 3 bases, with 11 bases between them. The CDR3, as DNA: TGTGCCAGCAGGATCGGACAGCACACTGAAGCTTTCTTT. As protein: CASRIGQHTEAFF.

The chain is built from TRBV7-3 and TRBJ1-4; no clear D gene. The CDR3 spans 13 residues. V gave up 2 bases and J gave up 7 bases, with 8 bases separating them. The V gene's germline CDR1 is SGHTA and CDR2 FQGTGA. The CDR3: CASSLARGEKLFF. For the CDR3, the DNA is TGTGCCAGCAGCTTAGCACGGGGTGAAAAACTGTTTTTT.

The rearrangement links TRBV28 to TRBJ2-3; D is possibly TRBD1 or TRBD2 (5 bases each). The germline gives CDR1 MDHEN, CDR2 SYDVKM. The CDR3 covers 13 residues. V gave up 5 bases and J gave up 6 bases, with 12 bases separating them. This CDR3 reads CASSGRGGDTQYF. CDR3 nucleotides: TGTGCCAGCAGTGGTAGGGGCGGGGATACGCAGTATTTT.

V usage is TRBV7-2 and J usage is TRBJ2-2, with 7 bases identical to TRBD2. The CDR3 contains 16 residues. Germline loops: CDR1 SGHTA, CDR2 FQGNSA. The V and J ends lost 2 bases and 4 bases, in that order; junction bases with no gene match: 7. The CDR3 DNA follows: TGTGCCAGCAGCTTAACCGCGGGAGTTCCCACCGGGGAGCTGTTTTTT. Translated, it gives CASSLTAGVPTGELFF.

The chain has TRBV28 and TRBJ1-5; 9 positions match TRBD1. This CDR3 contains 14 residues. Germline values: CDR1 MDHEN, CDR2 SYDVKM. Losses at the gene ends were 5 bases for V and 7 bases for J; bases not matched to a gene: 6. In nucleotides, the CDR3 is TGTGCCAGCAGTAAGACAGGGGGAGCCCAGCCCCAGCATTTT. The encoded protein is CASSKTGGAQPQHF.